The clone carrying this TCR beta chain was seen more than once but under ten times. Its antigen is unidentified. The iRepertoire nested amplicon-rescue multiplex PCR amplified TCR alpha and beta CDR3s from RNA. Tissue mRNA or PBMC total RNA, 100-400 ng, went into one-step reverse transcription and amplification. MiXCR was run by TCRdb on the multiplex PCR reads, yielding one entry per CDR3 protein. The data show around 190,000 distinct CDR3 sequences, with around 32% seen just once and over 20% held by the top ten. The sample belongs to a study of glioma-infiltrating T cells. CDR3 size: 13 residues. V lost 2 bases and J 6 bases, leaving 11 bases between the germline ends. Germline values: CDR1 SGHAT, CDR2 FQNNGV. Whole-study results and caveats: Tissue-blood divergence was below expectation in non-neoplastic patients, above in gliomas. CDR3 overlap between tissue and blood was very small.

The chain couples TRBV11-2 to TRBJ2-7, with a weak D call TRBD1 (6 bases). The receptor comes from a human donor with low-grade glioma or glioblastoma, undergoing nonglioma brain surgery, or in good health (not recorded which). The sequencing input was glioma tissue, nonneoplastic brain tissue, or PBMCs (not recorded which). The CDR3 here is CASSLTQGREQYF. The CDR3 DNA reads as TGTGCCAGCAGCTTAACACAGGGTCGCGAGCAGTACTTC. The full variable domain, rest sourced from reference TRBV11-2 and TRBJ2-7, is EAGVAQSPRYKIIEKRQSVAFWCNPISGHATLYWYQQILGQGPKLLIQFQNNGVVDDSQLPKDRFSAERLKGVDSTLKIQPAKLEDSAVYLCASSLTQGREQYFGPGTRLTVT.